The 18 T cell receptor beta chains reported below all come from one sample, sequenced in a study of T cells in women clearing cervical HPV infection. Assay: immunoSEQ multiplex PCR; the TCRdb copy retains only in-frame clones and omits some. Its listing shows tens of thousands of clones. Input material: blood buffy coat. The receptors stem from a woman between 18 and 75 years old with a cervical HPV16 infection that either progressed to CIN3+ or cleared (not recorded which).

As to this clone: The read finishes 3 residues shy of the CDR3 end, and the germline J gene is used to complete it. V gene TRBV7-9 combines with J gene TRBJ1-1; D is undetermined. Germline V CDR1 and CDR2: SEHNR, FQNEAQ (reference sequence). CDR3 length: 14 amino acids. V was clipped by 4 bases and J by 3 bases, with 12 bases between them. CDR3 sequence reads: CASSSAEGDTEAFF. The sequenced part of the CDR3 DNA is TGTGCCAGCAGCTCGGCCGAGGGCGACACTGAA.

Of note for this clone: The read ends 3 residues early relative to the CDR3; the germline J gene fills the gap. The chain combines TRBV6-1 with TRBJ2-3, with D perhaps assigned TRBD1 or TRBD2 (5 bases each). The CDR3 consists of 15 residues. Per germline, CDR1 MNHNS and CDR2 SASEGT. CDR3 protein: CASSESQGVGQPQYF. The CDR3 bases that were read are TGTGCCAGCAGTGAAAGCCAGGGAGTTGGTCAGCCG.

For this clone: Coverage ceases 3 residues before the CDR3 finishes, and the germline J gene fills in the end. V gene TRBV19 combines with J gene TRBJ2-3, with TRBD2 matching 8 bases. The CDR3 has 15 amino acids. Trimming at V came to 1 base and at J to 6 bases, leaving 6 bases not matched to a gene. Per the germline V gene, CDR1 is LNHDA and CDR2 is SQIVND (reference sequence). Here the CDR3 reads CASSIGSGGGDTQYF. CDR3 DNA (partial): TGTGCCAGTAGTATAGGCAGCGGCGGGGGGGATACG.

In regard to this clone: The observed sequence ends 3 residues before the CDR3 terminus, with the missing tail filled in from the germline J gene. V gene TRBV14 combines with J gene TRBJ2-7, with TRBD2 matching 11 bases. Germline values: CDR1 SGHDN, CDR2 FVKESK. This CDR3 spans 15 amino acids. V dropped 6 bases and J dropped 5; count of bases not matched to a gene: 9. The CDR3: CASSRLAGGPNEQYF. CDR3 bases read: TGTGCCAGCAGTCGGTTAGCGGGAGGGCCCAACGAG. Using reference TRBV14 and TRBJ2-7 for the parts outside the CDR3, the full variable domain is EAGVTQFPSHSVIEKGQTVTLRCDPISGHDNLYWYRRVMGKEIKFLLHFVKESKQDESGMPNNRFLAERTGGTYSTLKVQPAELEDSGVYFCASSRLAGGPNEQYFGPGTRLTVT.

Of note for this clone: The read falls 3 residues short of the CDR3 end, and the missing part is taken from the germline J gene. V is TRBV5-1 and J is TRBJ2-5; D call uncertain. Germline CDR1 reads SGHRS; CDR2 reads YFSETQ. The CDR3 extends over 13 amino acids. CDR3 protein: CASSLSYTDTQYF. The CDR3 DNA, read in part, is TGCGCCAGCAGCCTGTCTTACACAGATACC. Variable domain in full (rest from reference TRBV5-1 and TRBJ2-5): KAGVTQTPRYLIKTRGQQVTLSCSPISGHRSVSWYQQTPGQGLQFLFEYFSETQRNKGNFPGRFSGRQFSNSRSEMNVSTLELGDSALYLCASSLSYTDTQYFGPGTRLLVL.

A note on this clone: From the germline J gene comes the end of the CDR3, since the read stops 3 residues before it. The V call is TRBV6-2 or TRBV6-3, the J call TRBJ2-3, with D uncertain. Trimming removed 0 bases at V and 0 bases at J, with 7 bases between. The CDR3 consists of 15 residues. Germline CDR1 is MNHEY and CDR2 is SVGEGT. The part of the CDR3 DNA that was read is TGTGCCAGCAGTTACTCACGGGTTAGCACAGATACG. Protein sequence: CASSYSRVSTDT. The full CDR3 protein reads CASSYSRVSTDTQYF.

The CDR3 loop reads CASSYWLGTGSYNEQFF. The part of the CDR3 DNA that was read is TGTGCCAGCAGTTACTGGTTGGGGACAGGGTCATACAATGAG. The chain has TRBV6-2 or TRBV6-3 and TRBJ2-1; 9 bases are a match to TRBD1. Read sequence stops 3 residues before the CDR3 end, and the germline J gene provides the missing end. The CDR3 extends over 17 amino acids. The V gene's germline CDR1 is MNHEY and CDR2 SVGEGT. V lost 1 base, J lost 4 bases, and 8 bases stayed unmatched.

Remarks on this clone: The read halts 3 residues ahead of the CDR3 end, with the missing end drawn from the germline J gene. The chain has TRBV7-9 and TRBJ1-4; 8 nucleotides match TRBD1. V was pared by 7 bases and J by 10 bases, with 8 bases of the junction left unmatched. The V gene's germline CDR1 is SEHNR and CDR2 FQNEAQ (reference sequence). This CDR3 is 13 amino acids long. This CDR3 is CASNEVQGGKLFF. The DNA read from the CDR3 is TGTGCCAGCAACGAAGTACAGGGGGGAAAA.

Comment on this clone: Read data end 3 residues before the CDR3 end; the end is taken from the germline J gene. The chain combines TRBV5-6 with TRBJ2-1, with 12 bases aligning to TRBD1. Germline loops: CDR1 SGHDT, CDR2 YYEEEE. Trimming removed 2 bases from V and 7 bases from J; junction bases left unmatched: 4. The CDR3 consists of 15 residues. CDR3 protein: CASSFGTGGSNEQFF. The covered CDR3 bases are TGTGCCAGCAGCTTCGGGACAGGGGGCTCGAATGAG.

In the case of this clone: The read terminates 3 residues ahead of where the CDR3 ends, so the germline J gene completes it. This chain joins TRBV19 and TRBJ1-2; 7 bases line up with TRBD1. The CDR3 loop spans 14 amino acids. Germline CDR1 and CDR2: LNHDA and SQIVND (reference sequence). Unmatched junction bases numbered 8, after V lost 5 bases and J lost 5 bases. CDR3 in amino acids: CASSSGTAGYGYTF. Partial CDR3 DNA: TGTGCCAGTAGTTCGGGGACAGCCGGGTATGGC.

On this clone itself: With the read ending 3 residues before the CDR3 end, the germline J gene is used to fill in that end. The chain is built from TRBV10-1 and TRBJ2-5; TRBD2 agrees at 8 bases. This CDR3 is 15 amino acids long. V lost 4 bases to trimming and J lost 3 bases; unmatched junction nucleotides: 7. Germline V gene sequence: CDR1 WNHNN, CDR2 SYGVQD (reference sequence). CDR3 DNA, as far as it was read: TGCGCCAGCAGTGTGGGTCTAGCGGGTGAAGAGACC. This encodes CASSVGLAGEET. The full-length CDR3 reads as CASSVGLAGEETQYF.

Details on this clone: The read falls 3 residues short of the CDR3 end, and the missing part is taken from the germline J gene. The J gene is TRBJ2-1, the V gene TRBV5-1; 14 nucleotides match TRBD2. V gave up 5 bases and J gave up 9 bases; unmatched junction bases: 10. This CDR3 is built from 16 residues. Germline V gene lookup returns CDR1 SGHRS and CDR2 YFSETQ. The CDR3 bases that were read are TGCGCCAGCAGAAACTCGGGACTAGCGGGGGCGGGTGAG. Protein: CASRNSGLAGAGE. The whole CDR3 sequence reads CASRNSGLAGAGEQFF. Full variable domain (remainder filled in from reference TRBV5-1 and TRBJ2-1): KAGVTQTPRYLIKTRGQQVTLSCSPISGHRSVSWYQQTPGQGLQFLFEYFSETQRNKGNFPGRFSGRQFSNSRSEMNVSTLELGDSALYLCASRNSGLAGAGEQFFGPGTRLTVL.

A remark on this clone: Read coverage stops 3 residues before the CDR3 terminus; the germline J gene supplies the remainder. This chain joins TRBV29-1 and TRBJ2-3; tentative D call: TRBD2 (5 bases). The CDR3 length is 15 residues. V shed 3 bases and J shed 5 bases, with 18 bases lying between them. CDR1 is SQVTM and CDR2 is ANQGSEA in the germline V gene. CDR3 loop: CSVEGQRPAVDTQYF. The covered CDR3 bases are TGCAGCGTTGAGGGTCAGAGGCCAGCGGTAGATACG.

Points on this clone: The read is 3 residues too short to cover the CDR3 end, so that end is filled in from the germline J gene. The chain couples TRBV7-9 to TRBJ1-2; D is possibly TRBD1 (6 bases). From germline, CDR1 is SEHNR and CDR2 FQNEAQ (reference sequence). The CDR3 totals 15 residues. CDR3 sequence: CASSLGLRDTDTYTF. Incomplete CDR3 DNA: TGTGCCAGCAGCTTAGGTTTAAGGGACACAGATACC. Together with reference TRBV7-9 and TRBJ1-2, the CDR3 gives the full variable domain: DTGVSQNPRHKITKRGQNVTFRCDPISEHNRLYWYRQTLGQGPEFLTYFQNEAQLEKSRLLSDRFSAERPKGSFSTLEIQRTEQGDSAMYLCASSLGLRDTDTYTFGSGTRLTVV.

According to its frequency, this clone is medium-sized. The read is 3 residues too short to cover the CDR3 end, so that end is filled in from the germline J gene. The chain uses TRBV7-9 and TRBJ2-3; D is unclear. V was clipped by 5 bases and J by 4 bases, with 10 bases between them. Germline CDR1 is SEHNR and CDR2 is FQNEAQ (reference sequence). This CDR3 is built from 13 residues. The CDR3 loop is CASSPRDSDTQYF. The CDR3 bases that were read are TGTGCCAGCAGCCCTCGAGACTCAGATACG.

A word on this clone: The read terminates 3 residues ahead of where the CDR3 ends, so the germline J gene completes it. The chain recombines TRBV7-6 with TRBJ2-1, with TRBD2 matching over 9 bases. The CDR3 contains 15 residues. Germline loops: CDR1 SGHVS, CDR2 FNYEAQ. The V and J ends lost 5 bases and 3 bases, in that order; junction bases with no gene match: 5. The CDR3 bases that were read are TGTGCCAGCAGCGTGACTAGCGGCTTCTACAATGAG. As protein: CASSVTSGFYNE. The CDR3 in its entirety is CASSVTSGFYNEQFF.

On this clone: The read ends 3 residues shy of where the CDR3 ends; the end is completed using the germline J gene. The rearrangement links TRBV5-1 to TRBJ2-2, with a tentative D call TRBD2 (5 bases). V gave up 1 base and J gave up 1 base, with 8 bases separating them. The CDR3 covers 15 residues. The germline gives CDR1 SGHRS, CDR2 YFSETQ. CDR3 loop: CASSLSAENTGELFF. The sequenced part of the CDR3 DNA is TGCGCCAGCAGCTTGTCAGCGGAGAACACCGGGGAG.

On this clone itself: With the read ending 3 residues before the CDR3 end, the germline J gene is used to fill in that end. The chain carries TRBV5-4 and TRBJ1-2; D possibly corresponds to TRBD1 (5 bases). The CDR3 is 11 residues long. Germline V gene sequence: CDR1 SGHNT, CDR2 YYREEE (reference sequence). The chain's CDR3 is CASSLRGGYTF. Partial CDR3 DNA: TGTGCCAGCAGCTTGAGGGGAGGC.